The clone carrying this T cell receptor (beta chain) has only one observation. The CDR3 does not end in the conserved phenylalanine or tryptophan, so this is likely a read error. No DNA is shown, since the ends of the CDR3 on it are uncertain; the CDR3 is the one TCRdb lists. The data were produced by immunoSEQ multiplex PCR, yet TCRdb's version contains in-frame clones alone and is incomplete. Of 65,000 to 70,000 clones listed, 60% to 85% are singletons. The CDR3 has 13 residues if both end residues are counted. Germline values: CDR1 SNHLY, CDR2 FYNNEI. The data derive from a study of OX40 agonist ivuxolimab in advanced cancers.

This sequence originates from an adult with an advanced solid tumor such as melanoma, head and neck, liver or kidney cancer. Specimen: CD4+ or CD8+ T cells sorted from blood, collected in a trial of the OX40 agonist ivuxolimab. J is TRBJ1-1 and V is TRBV2. This CDR3 reads CASSEPFRRDWLL.